This TCR beta chain was captured by sequencing in a study of cytomegalovirus exposure and HLA in healthy donors. Of note for this clone: The antigen is unknown.

CDR3 length: 14 residues. Trimming took 5 bases from V and 6 from J; bases not matched to a gene: 10. CDR1 is SGHRS and CDR2 is YFSETQ in the germline V gene. The PCR contained 60 Vbeta and 13 Jbeta primers. Profiling relied on immunoSEQ multiplex PCR, and the TCRdb table lists in-frame clones only, not all of them. In the table there are about 130,000 clones, 81% of which are singletons. Points from the study as a whole: In a later analysis, donors in an Asian-associated ancestry cluster reportedly had fewer N-insertions in productive TCRs than the cohort mean.

This clonotype was obtained from a man between 18 and 35 years old in good health and CMV-seropositive. Sequencing was performed on PBMCs. V usage is TRBV5-1 and J usage is TRBJ2-7; TRBD1 aligns across 8 bases. The CDR3 sequence is CASSYTRGLGEQYF. The CDR3 DNA is TGCGCCAGCAGTTACACCAGGGGGCTTGGCGAGCAGTACTTC.